What follows are 26 T cell receptor beta chains derived from one specimen sequenced in a study of T cell changes during pregnancy in multiple sclerosis. Clones were read by immunoSEQ multiplex PCR, and TCRdb kept only the in-frame ones, dropping some. The sample lists over 35,000 clones, 91% occurring once. This sample comprised CD4+ T cells from peripheral blood mononuclear cells, obtained in the second trimester of pregnancy. These receptors were taken from a female donor in good health, enrolled as a control in a pregnancy study.

The rearrangement uses TRBV25-1 and TRBJ2-7; 13 bases match TRBD2. V shed 4 bases and J 2 bases; nucleotides not matched to a gene: 5. The CDR3 is 16 amino acids. Germline values: CDR1 MGHDK, CDR2 SYGVNS. CDR3 sequence: CASSAQGLAGTYEQYF. CDR3 bases: TGTGCCAGCAGTGCCCAGGGACTAGCGGGAACCTACGAGCAGTACTTC.

The genes are TRBV9 and TRBJ2-7; tentatively, D is TRBD1 (5 bases). Germline loops: CDR1 SGDLS, CDR2 YYNGEE. Trimming stripped 3 bases from V and 3 bases from J, with 7 bases between. The CDR3 length is 12 residues. The CDR3 DNA is TGTGCCAGCAGCGCGACAGACTACGAGCAGTACTTC. It codes for CASSATDYEQYF. Full variable domain (outside the CDR3, taken from reference TRBV9 and TRBJ2-7): DSGVTQTPKHLITATGQRVTLRCSPRSGDLSVYWYQQSLDQGLQFLIQYYNGEERAKGNILERFSAQQFPDLHSELNLSSLELGDSALYFCASSATDYEQYFGPGTRLTVT.

This sequence joins TRBV7-9 and TRBJ1-1; D is possibly TRBD1 (5 bases). Germline-derived CDR1 and CDR2 are SEHNR and FQNEAQ (reference sequence). Trimming shortened V by 5 bases and J by 1 base, and 17 bases separated the two germline ends. The CDR3 extends over 16 amino acids. CDR3 amino acids: CASSPHGGGTNTEAFF. For the CDR3, the DNA is TGTGCCAGCAGCCCTCATGGGGGGGGGACGAACACTGAAGCTTTCTTT.

This rearrangement joins TRBV9 to TRBJ2-5, with TRBD2 identical over 10 bases. The CDR3 is 15 residues long. The germline V gene has CDR1 SGDLS and CDR2 YYNGEE. V shed 4 bases and J 2 bases; nucleotides not matched to a gene: 5. For the CDR3, the DNA is TGTGCCAGCAGCATAGGACTAGCGGATCAAGAGACCCAGTACTTC. Amino acid sequence: CASSIGLADQETQYF.

The chain combines TRBV2 with TRBJ2-7; TRBD2 agrees at 9 bases. The junction had 6 bases not matched to a gene; V was cut back by 5 bases and J by 4 bases. The CDR3 extends over 14 amino acids. Germline V gene lookup returns CDR1 SNHLY and CDR2 FYNNEI. The CDR3 protein is CASSPGLAVYEQYF. The CDR3 nucleotides are TGTGCCAGCAGTCCGGGACTAGCAGTTTACGAGCAGTACTTC.

The chain recombines TRBV7-9 with TRBJ2-3; D remains ambiguous. With 3 bases removed from V and 1 base from J, the gap between germline ends came to 11 bases. This CDR3 is built from 15 residues. Germline loops: CDR1 SEHNR, CDR2 FQNEAQ (reference sequence). CDR3 in amino acids: CASSLGVGGTDTQYF. CDR3 sequence (DNA): TGTGCCAGCAGCTTGGGCGTTGGCGGCACAGATACGCAGTATTTT.

The gene calls are TRBV7-8 and TRBJ2-7; TRBD2 is a possible D gene (5 bases). The CDR3 is 16 amino acids. Germline V lookup: CDR1 SGHVS, CDR2 FQNEAQ. V gave up 5 bases and J gave up 2 bases, with 19 bases separating them. The CDR3 DNA reads TGTGCCAGCAGCCCTATGGAGCGGTATACCGCCTACGAGCAGTACTTC. Translating it yields CASSPMERYTAYEQYF.

V is TRBV2 and J is TRBJ2-3; 9 bases fit TRBD2. Trimming cost V 2 bases and J 2 bases; bases outside gene matches: 5. The CDR3 covers 16 residues. The germline V gene encodes CDR1 SNHLY and CDR2 FYNNEI. In DNA form, the CDR3 reads TGTGCCAGCAGTGAATTGGCGGGGGGGCTCACAGATACGCAGTATTTT. It specifies CASSELAGGLTDTQYF. The complete variable domain, with remaining parts taken from reference TRBV2 and TRBJ2-3, reads EPEVTQTPSHQVTQMGQEVILRCVPISNHLYFYWYRQILGQKVEFLVSFYNNEISEKSEIFDDQFSVERPDGSNFTLKIRSTKLEDSAMYFCASSELAGGLTDTQYFGPGTRLTVL.

This rearrangement joins TRBV19 to TRBJ1-5; D uncertain. The V end lost 6 bases, the J end lost 3 bases, and 12 bases lay between the germline ends. Germline V gene data show CDR1 as LNHDA and CDR2 as SQIVND (reference sequence). The CDR3 has 14 residues. The CDR3 reads CASSAGLVNQPQHF. The CDR3 bases are TGTGCCAGTAGCGCTGGACTGGTCAATCAGCCCCAGCATTTT.

The chain joins TRBV29-1 to TRBJ2-3; 9 bases are shared with TRBD1. V dropped 5 bases and J dropped 0; count of bases not matched to a gene: 6. Germline values: CDR1 SQVTM, CDR2 ANQGSEA. The CDR3 has 15 amino acids. The CDR3 here is CSVSWTGDSTDTQYF. The CDR3 DNA sequence: TGCAGCGTTTCCTGGACAGGGGACAGCACAGATACGCAGTATTTT.

This chain connects TRBV6-1 to TRBJ2-6, with D possibly being TRBD2 (5 bases). The CDR3 has 16 residues. The germline CDR1 and CDR2 sequences are MNHNS and SASEGT. Trimming stripped 4 bases from V and 4 bases from J, with 14 bases between. The CDR3 loop is CASSGERAAGANVLTF. CDR3 in DNA: TGTGCCAGCAGTGGGGAGAGGGCGGCAGGGGCCAACGTCCTGACTTTC.

This sequence joins TRBV19 and TRBJ2-5; 7 nucleotides match TRBD2. This CDR3 comprises 13 residues. The V gene's germline CDR1 is LNHDA and CDR2 SQIVND (reference sequence). Trimming removed 3 bases from V and 7 bases from J; junction bases left unmatched: 5. The DNA of the CDR3 is TGTGCCAGTAGTATGGAATCGGGGGGGACCCAGTACTTC. Translated: CASSMESGGTQYF.

The chain recombines TRBV11-2 with TRBJ2-7, with D tentatively TRBD1 (5 bases). The germline V gene has CDR1 SGHAT and CDR2 FQNNGV. CDR3 size: 15 residues. Trimming stripped 1 base from V and 0 bases from J, with 10 bases between. The CDR3 sequence is CASSLVFDSSYEQYF. In DNA, the CDR3 is TGTGCCAGCAGCTTAGTTTTCGACAGCTCCTACGAGCAGTACTTC. The whole variable domain, filled in from reference TRBV11-2 and TRBJ2-7, reads EAGVAQSPRYKIIEKRQSVAFWCNPISGHATLYWYQQILGQGPKLLIQFQNNGVVDDSQLPKDRFSAERLKGVDSTLKIQPAKLEDSAVYLCASSLVFDSSYEQYFGPGTRLTVT.

The J gene is TRBJ2-3, the V gene TRBV10-2; the match to TRBD2 covers 9 bases. J gave up 0 bases and V 3 bases, and 4 bases lay outside the gene matches. CDR1 WSHSY and CDR2 SAAADI come from the germline V gene. The length of the CDR3 is 16 residues. CDR3 sequence: CASSEATSGSTDTQYF. The CDR3 coding sequence is TGCGCCAGCAGTGAAGCGACTAGCGGTAGCACAGATACGCAGTATTTT.

The V gene is TRBV5-1, the J gene TRBJ2-1; 11 bases fit TRBD1. This CDR3 comprises 15 residues. V was pared by 9 bases and J by 6 bases, with 11 bases of the junction left unmatched. The germline V gene encodes CDR1 SGHRS and CDR2 YFSETQ. Written as DNA, the CDR3 is TGCGCCACCAAGAGAGGACAGGGGGCCGTCAATGAGCAGTTCTTC. Translating gives CATKRGQGAVNEQFF.

The chain carries TRBV28 and TRBJ1-2; D is undetermined. The germline V and J ends were trimmed by 6 bases and 2 bases, with 13 bases remaining between them. The CDR3 sequence is 14 residues long. Germline assignment: CDR1 MDHEN and CDR2 SYDVKM. The CDR3 loop reads CASSHGRTNYGYTF. The CDR3 DNA reads as TGTGCCAGCAGCCATGGCAGAACAAACTATGGCTACACCTTC.

This clone has just one count. The V call is TRBV9, the J call TRBJ1-2; perhaps TRBD1 as D (6 bases). The CDR3 sequence is 16 residues long. The V end was cut by 8 bases, the J end by 2 bases, with 22 bases between. CDR1 is SGDLS and CDR2 is YYNGEE in the germline V gene. CDR3 in amino acids: CARSTFLRDTNYGYTF. As DNA, the CDR3 is TGTGCCAGATCAACATTTCTCCGGGACACCAACTATGGCTACACCTTC.

This clone was found a few times. The chain is built from TRBV28 and TRBJ2-7; D is uncertain. V was clipped by 5 bases and J by 4 bases, with 9 bases between them. The CDR3 is 12 residues long. Germline-derived CDR1 and CDR2 are MDHEN and SYDVKM. The CDR3 sequence: CASSPPTYEQYF. CDR3 nucleotide sequence: TGTGCCAGCAGTCCCCCGACTTACGAGCAGTACTTC.

Worth noting for this clone: Sequence at one end of the junction differs from germline and may be a read error. The sample has other DNA sequences that encode this CDR3 too. The chain carries TRBV6-1 and TRBJ1-1; 7 bases map to TRBD1. From germline, CDR1 is MNHNS and CDR2 SASEGT. There are 12 residues in the CDR3. The CDR3 loop reads CATSTGLTEAFF. The CDR3 DNA is TGTGCCACCTCGACAGGGCTCACTGAAGCCTTCTTT.

The chain uses TRBV15 and TRBJ1-5, with D maybe TRBD1 (6 bases). The germline gives CDR1 LNHNV, CDR2 YYDKDF (reference sequence). Trimming stripped 0 bases from V and 2 bases from J, with 11 bases between. The CDR3 extends over 16 amino acids. The CDR3 reads CATSRDRGSRNQPQHF. CDR3 nucleotide sequence: TGTGCCACCAGCAGAGATAGGGGGTCCCGCAATCAGCCCCAGCATTTT.

This clone was counted a single time. The chain employs TRBV7-9 and TRBJ1-6; D unresolved. Germline CDR1 is SEHNR and CDR2 is FQNEAQ (reference sequence). The CDR3 consists of 12 residues. V was shortened by 5 bases and J by 14 bases, with 13 bases between the two germline ends. As DNA, the CDR3 is TGTGCCAGCAGCGCCCGGGAGAGAACCCTCCACTTT. It codes for CASSARERTLHF. Drawing the rest from reference TRBV7-9 and TRBJ1-6, the complete variable domain is DTGVSQNPRHKITKRGQNVTFRCDPISEHNRLYWYRQTLGQGPEFLTYFQNEAQLEKSRLLSDRFSAERPKGSFSTLEIQRTEQGDSAMYLCASSARERTLHFGNGTRLTVT.

The V and J genes are TRBV19 and TRBJ1-5; a possible D gene is TRBD1 (6 bases). The CDR3 sequence is 16 residues long. V was shortened by 3 bases and J by 0 bases, with 12 bases between the two germline ends. Germline V gives CDR1 LNHDA, CDR2 SQIVND (reference sequence). CDR3 DNA: TGTGCCAGTAGTATTAAGGGGGAACTTAGCAATCAGCCCCAGCATTTT. Protein sequence: CASSIKGELSNQPQHF.

This chain uses TRBV28 with TRBJ2-1; 10 bases agree with TRBD2. V gave up 3 bases and J gave up 10 bases; unmatched junction bases: 9. This CDR3 comprises 15 residues. The germline V gene encodes CDR1 MDHEN and CDR2 SYDVKM. The chain's CDR3 is CASSLGLAGVLEQFF. The CDR3 region has the DNA TGTGCCAGCAGTTTGGGGCTAGCGGGAGTTTTAGAGCAGTTCTTC.

This clone was picked up one time. This chain connects TRBV2 to TRBJ2-1; tentative D call: TRBD2 (6 bases). V was shortened by 0 bases and J by 10 bases, with 10 bases between the two germline ends. The CDR3 has 13 residues. The V gene's germline CDR1 is SNHLY and CDR2 FYNNEI. CDR3 DNA: TGTGCCAGCAGTGAAGCCCGGGGGATCGAGCAGTTCTTC. Protein: CASSEARGIEQFF.

This clone was found a few times. This chain links TRBV28 with TRBJ1-1; the D gene is possibly TRBD1 (6 bases). The V gene lost 4 bases and the J gene lost 2 bases, with 11 bases spanning the gap. This CDR3 comprises 14 residues. Germline V gene data show CDR1 as MDHEN and CDR2 as SYDVKM. The CDR3 spells CASSSWTENTEAFF. CDR3 coding DNA: TGTGCCAGCAGTTCCTGGACAGAAAACACTGAAGCTTTCTTT.

The rearrangement joins TRBV5-4 to TRBJ2-7; 10 positions agree with TRBD2. There are 16 residues in the CDR3. Germline trimming cut 0 bases from V and 2 bases from J; bases unmatched to any gene: 5. Germline assignment: CDR1 SGHNT and CDR2 YYREEE (reference sequence). The CDR3, as DNA: TGTGCCAGCAGCTTGGCTCCTAGCGGGAGTCCCTACGAGCAGTACTTC. Its translation: CASSLAPSGSPYEQYF.